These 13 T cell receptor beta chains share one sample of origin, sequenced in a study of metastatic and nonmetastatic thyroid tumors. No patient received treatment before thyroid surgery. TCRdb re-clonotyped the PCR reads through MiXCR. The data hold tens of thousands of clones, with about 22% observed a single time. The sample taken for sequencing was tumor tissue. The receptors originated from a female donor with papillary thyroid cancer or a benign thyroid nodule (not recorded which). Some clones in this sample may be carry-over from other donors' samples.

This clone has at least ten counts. The CDR3 is CASSHSGTTDTQYF. CDR3 nucleotide sequence: TGTGCCAGCAGTCATAGCGGGACTACAGATACGCAGTATTTT. V usage is TRBV5-6 and J usage is TRBJ2-3; 8 bases agree with TRBD2. Unmatched junction bases numbered 5, after V lost 5 bases and J lost 3 bases. Per the germline V gene, CDR1 is SGHDT and CDR2 is YYEEEE. The CDR3 loop spans 14 amino acids.

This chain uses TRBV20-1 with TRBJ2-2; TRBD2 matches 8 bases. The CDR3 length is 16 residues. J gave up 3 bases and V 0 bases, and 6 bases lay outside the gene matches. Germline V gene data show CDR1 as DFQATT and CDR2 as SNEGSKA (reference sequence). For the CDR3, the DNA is TGCAGTGCTAGAGAGTGGACAGCGGGAGACACCGGGGAGCTGTTTTTT. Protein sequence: CSAREWTAGDTGELFF.

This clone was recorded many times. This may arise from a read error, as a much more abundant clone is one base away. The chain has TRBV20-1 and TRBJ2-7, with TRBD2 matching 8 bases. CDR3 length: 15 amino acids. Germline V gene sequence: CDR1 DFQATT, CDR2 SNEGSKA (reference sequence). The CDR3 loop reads CGARSVREADYEQYF. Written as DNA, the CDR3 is TGCGGTGCTAGATCCGTGCGGGAGGCTGACTACGAGCAGTACTTC.

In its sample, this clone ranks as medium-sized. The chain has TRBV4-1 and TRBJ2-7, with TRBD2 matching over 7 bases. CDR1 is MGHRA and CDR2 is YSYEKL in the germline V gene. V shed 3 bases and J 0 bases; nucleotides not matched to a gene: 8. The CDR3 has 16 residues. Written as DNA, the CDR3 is TGCGCCAGCAGCCATGGAGCGGGATCCAGCTCCTACGAGCAGTACTTC. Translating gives CASSHGAGSSSYEQYF.

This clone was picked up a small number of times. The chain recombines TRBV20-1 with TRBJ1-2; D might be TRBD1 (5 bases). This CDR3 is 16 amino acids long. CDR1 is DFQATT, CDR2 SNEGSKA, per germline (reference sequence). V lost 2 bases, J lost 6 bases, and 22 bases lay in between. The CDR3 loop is CSARKGSSGLVDGYTF. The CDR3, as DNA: TGCAGTGCTAGAAAGGGGTCGTCGGGCCTCGTCGATGGCTACACCTTC.

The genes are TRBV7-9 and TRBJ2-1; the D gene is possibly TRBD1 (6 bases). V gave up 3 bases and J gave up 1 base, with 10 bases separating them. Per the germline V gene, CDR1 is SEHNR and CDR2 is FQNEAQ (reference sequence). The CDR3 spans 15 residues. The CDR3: CASSFIGGSYNEQFF. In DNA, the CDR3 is TGTGCCAGCAGCTTTATAGGGGGATCCTACAATGAGCAGTTCTTC.

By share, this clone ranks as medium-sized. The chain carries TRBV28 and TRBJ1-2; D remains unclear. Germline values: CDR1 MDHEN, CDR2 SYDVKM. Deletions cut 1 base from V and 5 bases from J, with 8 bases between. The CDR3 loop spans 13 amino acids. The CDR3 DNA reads TGTGCCAGCAGTTTATCGGGCTCGTATGGCTACACCTTC. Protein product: CASSLSGSYGYTF.

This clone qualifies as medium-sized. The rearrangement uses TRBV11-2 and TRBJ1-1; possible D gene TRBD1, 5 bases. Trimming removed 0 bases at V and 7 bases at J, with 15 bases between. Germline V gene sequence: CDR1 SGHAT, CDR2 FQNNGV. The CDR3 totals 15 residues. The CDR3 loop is CASSLDQGGRGEAFF. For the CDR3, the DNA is TGTGCCAGCAGCTTAGACCAGGGTGGTAGGGGTGAAGCTTTCTTT.

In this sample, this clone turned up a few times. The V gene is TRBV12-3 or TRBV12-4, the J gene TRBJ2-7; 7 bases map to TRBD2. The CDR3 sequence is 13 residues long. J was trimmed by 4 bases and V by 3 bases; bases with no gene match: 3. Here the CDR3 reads CASSFGDYYEQYF. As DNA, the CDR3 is TGTGCCAGCAGTTTTGGGGACTATTACGAGCAGTACTTC.

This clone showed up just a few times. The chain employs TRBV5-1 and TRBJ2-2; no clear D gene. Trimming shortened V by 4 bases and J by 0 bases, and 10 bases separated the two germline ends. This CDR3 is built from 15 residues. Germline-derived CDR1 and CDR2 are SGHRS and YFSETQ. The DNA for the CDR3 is TGCGCCAGCAGCCGAGACAATGCGAACACCGGGGAGCTGTTTTTT. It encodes CASSRDNANTGELFF. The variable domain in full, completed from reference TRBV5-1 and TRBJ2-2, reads KAGVTQTPRYLIKTRGQQVTLSCSPISGHRSVSWYQQTPGQGLQFLFEYFSETQRNKGNFPGRFSGRQFSNSRSEMNVSTLELGDSALYLCASSRDNANTGELFFGEGSRLTVL.

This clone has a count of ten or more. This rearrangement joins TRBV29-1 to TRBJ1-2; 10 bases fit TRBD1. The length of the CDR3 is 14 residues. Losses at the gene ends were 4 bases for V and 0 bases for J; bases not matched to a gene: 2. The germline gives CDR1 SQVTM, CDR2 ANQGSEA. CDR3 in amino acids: CSVGTGGPNYGYTF. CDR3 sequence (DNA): TGCAGCGTTGGGACAGGGGGACCTAACTATGGCTACACCTTC.

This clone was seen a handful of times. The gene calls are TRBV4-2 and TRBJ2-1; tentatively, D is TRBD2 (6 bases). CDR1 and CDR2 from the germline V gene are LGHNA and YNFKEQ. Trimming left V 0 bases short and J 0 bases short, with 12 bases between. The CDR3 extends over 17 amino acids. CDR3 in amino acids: CASSQDLRDSSYNEQFF. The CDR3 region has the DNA TGTGCCAGCAGCCAAGATCTGCGGGATAGCTCCTACAATGAGCAGTTCTTC.

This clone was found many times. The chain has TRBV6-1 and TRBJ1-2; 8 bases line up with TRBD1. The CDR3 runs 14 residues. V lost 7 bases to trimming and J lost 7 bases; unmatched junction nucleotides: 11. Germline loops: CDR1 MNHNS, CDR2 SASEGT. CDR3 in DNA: TGTGCCAGCACCCCCGGCAGGGGGCCACGTGGCTACACCTTC. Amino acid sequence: CASTPGRGPRGYTF.